Listed below are T cell receptor beta chains from one sample, sequenced in a study of T cell responses to AZD1222 COVID-19 vaccine. Clones were sequenced by immunoSEQ multiplex PCR, and TCRdb holds only the in-frame ones, with some missing. The sample shows some 100,000 clones, over 75% of them seen only once. The material was peripheral blood, obtained on day 0 of AZD1222 vaccination. These receptor sequences come from an adult in good health. CDR3s include the opening cysteine and the closing phenylalanine or tryptophan. A D gene is named only where the DNA matches it firmly. A row's size may be missing; if present it is once, few, many or a size class.

v_gene: TRBV7-9; abundance: NA; d_gene: NA; j_gene: TRBJ1-1; CDR3aa: CASSLAIGEAFF; CDR3nt: TGTGCCAGCAGCTTAGCGATCGGTGAAGCTTTCTTT
v_gene: TRBV28; abundance: NA; d_gene: NA; j_gene: TRBJ2-4; CDR3aa: CASGPRGLVQYF; CDR3nt: TGTGCCAGCGGGCCGAGGGGGTTGGTTCAGTACTTC
v_gene: TRBV28; abundance: NA; d_gene: NA; j_gene: TRBJ1-1; CDR3aa: CASSPEGSTEAFF; CDR3nt: TGTGCCAGCAGTCCCGAGGGGAGCACTGAAGCTTTCTTT
v_gene: TRBV28; abundance: NA; d_gene: NA; j_gene: TRBJ1-2; CDR3aa: CASRFTGAPKAGYTF; CDR3nt: TGTGCCAGCAGGTTCACGGGCGCTCCAAAGGCTGGCTACACCTTC
v_gene: TRBV10-1; abundance: NA; d_gene: NA; j_gene: TRBJ1-5; CDR3aa: CASKPPGRERPAKAYSNQPQHF; CDR3nt: TGCGCCAGCAAACCTCCGGGGAGGGAGAGACCCGCCAAAGCTTATAGCAATCAGCCCCAGCATTTT
v_gene: TRBV13; abundance: NA; d_gene: NA; j_gene: TRBJ2-7; CDR3aa: CASSFRDRAYEQYF; CDR3nt: TGTGCCAGCAGCTTCCGAGACCGAGCCTACGAGCAGTACTTC
v_gene: TRBV5-6; abundance: few; d_gene: NA; j_gene: TRBJ1-2; CDR3aa: CASSLNRHYGYTF; CDR3nt: TGTGCCAGCAGCTTGAACCGTCACTATGGCTACACCTTC
v_gene: TRBV7-9; abundance: NA; d_gene: NA; j_gene: TRBJ1-1; CDR3aa: CASSLQGRETEAFF; CDR3nt: TGTGCCAGCAGCTTACAGGGAAGGGAGACTGAAGCTTTCTTT
v_gene: TRBV10-1; abundance: NA; d_gene: TRBD1; j_gene: TRBJ1-1; CDR3aa: CASSRDRNTEAFF; CDR3nt: TGCGCCAGCAGCAGGGACAGGAACACTGAAGCTTTCTTT
v_gene: TRBV4-1; abundance: NA; d_gene: TRBD1; j_gene: TRBJ1-1; CDR3aa: CASSQAIRTGRSEAFF; CDR3nt: TGCGCCAGCAGCCAAGCGATCCGGACAGGGAGGTCTGAAGCTTTCTTT
v_gene: TRBV2; abundance: NA; d_gene: TRBD1; j_gene: TRBJ1-1; CDR3aa: CASTRQGDEAFF; CDR3nt: TGTGCCAGCACCCGTCAGGGGGATGAAGCTTTCTTT
v_gene: TRBV10-3; abundance: NA; d_gene: NA; j_gene: TRBJ1-1; CDR3aa: CAISEGDTEAFF; CDR3nt: TGTGCCATCAGTGAAGGGGACACTGAAGCTTTCTTT
v_gene: TRBV5-6; abundance: NA; d_gene: NA; j_gene: TRBJ1-4; CDR3aa: CASSLAVRASEKLFF; CDR3nt: TGTGCCAGCAGCTTAGCGGTCAGGGCGAGTGAAAAACTGTTTTTT
v_gene: TRBV19; abundance: once; d_gene: NA; j_gene: TRBJ1-2; CDR3aa: CASQTQEINYGYTF; CDR3nt: TGTGCCAGTCAGACCCAGGAGATTAACTATGGCTACACCTTC
v_gene: TRBV10-3; abundance: NA; d_gene: NA; j_gene: TRBJ1-2; CDR3aa: CAISDQNYGYTF; CDR3nt: TGTGCCATCAGTGACCAAAACTATGGCTACACCTTC
v_gene: TRBV11-2; abundance: NA; d_gene: NA; j_gene: TRBJ2-7; CDR3aa: CASSLSHSYEQYF; CDR3nt: TGTGCCAGCAGCTTATCGCATTCCTACGAGCAGTACTTC
v_gene: TRBV4-1; abundance: NA; d_gene: TRBD1; j_gene: TRBJ1-2; CDR3aa: CASSHGTGGYGYTF; CDR3nt: TGCGCCAGCAGCCACGGGACAGGGGGCTATGGCTACACCTTC
v_gene: TRBV19; abundance: NA; d_gene: NA; j_gene: TRBJ1-1; CDR3aa: CASSPRKSLNTEAFF; CDR3nt: TGTGCCAGTAGTCCCAGGAAGAGCCTGAACACTGAAGCTTTCTTT
v_gene: TRBV4-2; abundance: NA; d_gene: NA; j_gene: TRBJ1-5; CDR3aa: CASSPLIMGEPQHF; CDR3nt: TGTGCCAGCAGCCCCTTAATCATGGGTGAGCCCCAGCATTTT
v_gene: TRBV7-9; abundance: NA; d_gene: NA; j_gene: TRBJ1-1; CDR3aa: CASSLMEAAFF; CDR3nt: TGTGCCAGCAGCTTAATGGAGGCCGCTTTCTTT
v_gene: TRBV10-3; abundance: NA; d_gene: TRBD1; j_gene: TRBJ1-1; CDR3aa: CAISLGTGGMNTEAFF; CDR3nt: TGTGCCATCAGTTTAGGGACAGGGGGGATGAACACTGAAGCTTTCTTT
v_gene: TRBV27; abundance: NA; d_gene: TRBD2; j_gene: TRBJ2-1; CDR3aa: CASSSPKLLAGALDEQFF; CDR3nt: TGTGCCAGCAGTTCCCCTAAACTACTAGCGGGGGCCCTCGATGAGCAGTTCTTC
v_gene: TRBV10-3; abundance: NA; d_gene: TRBD1; j_gene: TRBJ1-2; CDR3aa: CAIRAGTGGGYTF; CDR3nt: TGTGCCATCAGGGCCGGGACAGGGGGTGGCTACACCTTC
v_gene: TRBV27; abundance: NA; d_gene: NA; j_gene: TRBJ2-7; CDR3aa: CASSLRTSYEQYF; CDR3nt: TGTGCCAGCAGTTTAAGGACCTCCTACGAGCAGTACTTC
v_gene: TRBV11-2; abundance: NA; d_gene: NA; j_gene: TRBJ2-7; CDR3aa: CASSPVGGGGSEQYF; CDR3nt: TGTGCCAGCAGCCCTGTCGGGGGCGGCGGGAGCGAGCAGTACTTC
v_gene: TRBV15; abundance: NA; d_gene: NA; j_gene: TRBJ2-2; CDR3aa: CATSSRTTHRVDTGELFF; CDR3nt: TGTGCCACCAGCAGTCGGACGACTCACAGGGTTGACACCGGGGAGCTGTTTTTT
v_gene: TRBV27; abundance: NA; d_gene: TRBD1; j_gene: TRBJ1-1; CDR3aa: CASSPRTGGRTEAFF; CDR3nt: TGTGCCAGCAGTCCGAGAACAGGGGGCAGGACTGAAGCTTTCTTT
v_gene: TRBV3-1/TRBV3-2; abundance: NA; d_gene: NA; j_gene: TRBJ1-1; CDR3aa: CASSQSENTEAFF; CDR3nt: TGTGCCAGCAGCCAATCGGAAAACACTGAAGCTTTCTTT
v_gene: TRBV7-2; abundance: NA; d_gene: NA; j_gene: TRBJ2-1; CDR3aa: CASSLFVGVGSNEQFF; CDR3nt: TGTGCCAGCAGCTTATTTGTGGGAGTGGGAAGCAATGAGCAGTTCTTC
v_gene: TRBV6-5; abundance: NA; d_gene: NA; j_gene: TRBJ1-1; CDR3aa: CASSPRGGSHTEAFF; CDR3nt: TGTGCCAGCAGCCCCAGGGGAGGGTCGCACACTGAAGCTTTCTTT
v_gene: TRBV29-1; abundance: few; d_gene: NA; j_gene: TRBJ2-5; CDR3aa: CSVLGGRGSETQYF; CDR3nt: TGCAGCGTCTTGGGGGGGCGGGGCAGTGAGACCCAGTACTTC
v_gene: TRBV4-2; abundance: NA; d_gene: NA; j_gene: TRBJ2-7; CDR3aa: CASSQGATGTIPYEQYF; CDR3nt: TGTGCCAGCAGCCAAGGGGCGACCGGGACCATCCCCTACGAGCAGTACTTC
v_gene: TRBV6-6; abundance: NA; d_gene: NA; j_gene: TRBJ1-1; CDR3aa: CASSLLAAGQMNTEAFF; CDR3nt: TGTGCCAGCAGTCTATTAGCCGCCGGACAGATGAACACTGAAGCTTTCTTT
v_gene: TRBV30; abundance: NA; d_gene: NA; j_gene: TRBJ1-1; CDR3aa: CAWSVEFEAFF; CDR3nt: TGTGCCTGGAGTGTGGAGTTTGAAGCTTTCTTT
v_gene: TRBV3-1/TRBV3-2; abundance: NA; d_gene: NA; j_gene: TRBJ1-1; CDR3aa: CASSPQGNTEAFF; CDR3nt: TGTGCCAGCAGCCCGCAGGGGAACACTGAAGCTTTCTTT
v_gene: TRBV16; abundance: NA; d_gene: TRBD1; j_gene: TRBJ1-4; CDR3aa: CASSQSQGGNEKLFF; CDR3nt: TGTGCCAGCAGCCAATCCCAGGGGGGTAATGAAAAACTGTTTTTT
v_gene: TRBV5-1; abundance: NA; d_gene: NA; j_gene: TRBJ1-3; CDR3aa: CASSLGTPGNTIYF; CDR3nt: TGCGCCAGCAGCTTGGGTACTCCTGGAAACACCATATATTTT
v_gene: TRBV5-1; abundance: NA; d_gene: TRBD1; j_gene: TRBJ1-2; CDR3aa: CASSFSATGNGYTF; CDR3nt: TGCGCCAGCAGCTTTTCCGCGACAGGGAACGGCTACACCTTC
v_gene: TRBV12-3/TRBV12-4; abundance: NA; d_gene: NA; j_gene: TRBJ2-3; CDR3aa: CASSFGGDTQYF; CDR3nt: TGTGCCAGCAGTTTTGGGGGAGATACGCAGTATTTT
v_gene: TRBV13; abundance: NA; d_gene: NA; j_gene: TRBJ1-3; CDR3aa: CASSSWGAGRNTIYF; CDR3nt: TGTGCCAGCAGCTCCTGGGGGGCGGGACGAAACACCATATATTTT
v_gene: TRBV6-5; abundance: once; d_gene: NA; j_gene: TRBJ1-1; CDR3aa: CASSLAGEAFF; CDR3nt: TGTGCCAGCAGCCTAGCGGGAGAAGCTTTCTTT
v_gene: TRBV24-1; abundance: NA; d_gene: NA; j_gene: TRBJ2-1; CDR3aa: CATSDLTYNEQFF; CDR3nt: TGTGCCACCAGTGATTTGACCTACAATGAGCAGTTCTTC
v_gene: TRBV21-1; abundance: NA; d_gene: NA; j_gene: TRBJ1-5; CDR3aa: CASSDKVSYQPQHF; CDR3nt: TGTGCCAGCAGCGACAAGGTGAGCTATCAGCCCCAGCATTTT
v_gene: TRBV7-2; abundance: NA; d_gene: NA; j_gene: TRBJ1-5; CDR3aa: CASSLAGATMGNQPQHF; CDR3nt: TGTGCCAGCAGCTTAGCGGGGGCCACGATGGGGAATCAGCCCCAGCATTTT
v_gene: TRBV11-2; abundance: NA; d_gene: TRBD2; j_gene: TRBJ2-1; CDR3aa: CASSSGLAGGGEQFF; CDR3nt: TGTGCCAGCAGCTCAGGACTAGCGGGGGGCGGTGAGCAGTTCTTC
v_gene: TRBV12-3/TRBV12-4; abundance: once; d_gene: TRBD1; j_gene: TRBJ1-2; CDR3aa: CASRGQQGYTF; CDR3nt: TGTGCCAGCAGGGGACAGCAGGGCTACACCTTC